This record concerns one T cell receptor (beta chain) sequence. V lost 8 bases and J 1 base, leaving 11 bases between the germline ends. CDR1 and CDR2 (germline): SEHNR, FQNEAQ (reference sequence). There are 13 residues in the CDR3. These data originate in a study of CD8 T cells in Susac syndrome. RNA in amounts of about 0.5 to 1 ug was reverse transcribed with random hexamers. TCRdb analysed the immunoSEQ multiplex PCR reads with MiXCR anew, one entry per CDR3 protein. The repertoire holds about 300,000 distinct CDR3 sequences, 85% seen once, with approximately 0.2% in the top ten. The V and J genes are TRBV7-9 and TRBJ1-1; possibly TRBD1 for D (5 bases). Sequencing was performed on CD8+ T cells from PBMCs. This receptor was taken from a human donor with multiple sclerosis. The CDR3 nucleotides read TGTGCCAGCGGCACTGGACAGAACACTGAAGCTTTCTTT. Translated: CASGTGQNTEAFF.